The entry that follows covers one T cell receptor beta chain sequence. Clones were sequenced by immunoSEQ multiplex PCR, and TCRdb holds only the in-frame ones, with some missing. The top ten hold approximately 1% of the sample, which has around 77,000 clones, roughly 92% seen once. These data originate in a study of T cell changes during pregnancy in multiple sclerosis. CDR1 and CDR2 (germline): SGHDT, YYEEEE. CDR3 size: 16 residues. V lost 4 bases, J lost 1 base, and 4 bases stayed unmatched. The origin of this receptor is a female donor with multiple sclerosis, enrolled in a pregnancy study. The chain links TRBV5-6 to TRBJ2-5; 13 bases align to TRBD2. The specimen comprised peripheral blood, sampled in the third trimester of pregnancy. CDR3 nucleotides: TGTGCCAGCAGCCATACTAGCGGGAGGGCCCAAGAGACCCAGTACTTC. It specifies CASSHTSGRAQETQYF. Using reference TRBV5-6 and TRBJ2-5 for the parts outside the CDR3, the full variable domain is DAGVTQSPTHLIKTRGQQVTLRCSPKSGHDTVSWYQQALGQGPQFIFQYYEEEERQRGNFPDRFSGHQFPNYSSELNVNALLLGDSALYLCASSHTSGRAQETQYFGPGTRLLVL.